The 28 T cell receptor beta chains presented below share a single source sample, sequenced in a study of response to subunit inactivated influenza vaccine. Using its own MiXCR run on the RT-PCR reads, TCRdb lists one record per CDR3 protein. Seen here are a few hundred thousand distinct CDR3 sequences, approximately 10% observed once, and the top ten hold 11%. This sample also appeared in a second study, on T cells expressing NK-cell markers. According to that study: The authors generated TCR beta cDNA through 5'RACE template switching with UMIs.

This specimen consisted of PBMCs from blood, obtained on the day of vaccination. The receptors were gathered from a man aged 45-60 years who received an inactivated influenza vaccine.

This clonotype was observed at least ten times. The V and J genes are TRBV29-1 and TRBJ2-2, with a possible D match to TRBD2 (5 bases). V gave up 7 bases and J gave up 0 bases, with 12 bases separating them. This CDR3 spans 14 amino acids. Per germline, CDR1 SQVTM and CDR2 ANQGSEA. CDR3 region: CSGRSATNTGELFF. The CDR3, as DNA: TGCAGCGGGAGGTCGGCCACGAACACCGGGGAGCTGTTTTTT.

This clonotype was observed a few times. This rearrangement joins TRBV5-1 to TRBJ1-2; 10 bases fit TRBD1. The junction had 11 bases not matched to a gene; V was cut back by 4 bases and J by 5 bases. The CDR3 sequence is 16 residues long. Germline V gives CDR1 SGHRS, CDR2 YFSETQ. In DNA form, the CDR3 reads TGCGCCAGCAGCACTCGGATAGGGACAGGGGTTTATGGCTACACCTTC. This translates into CASSTRIGTGVYGYTF.

The rearrangement joins TRBV29-1 to TRBJ2-4; D may be TRBD1 (5 bases). CDR1 and CDR2 (germline): SQVTM, ANQGSEA. The ends were cut back, 4 bases at V and 2 bases at J, with 15 bases in the middle. The CDR3 is made up of 15 amino acids. The CDR3 sequence: CSVGIPQGSKNIQYF. CDR3 DNA: TGCAGCGTTGGAATTCCCCAGGGTTCCAAAAACATTCAGTACTTC.

This clonotype was found a few times. This sequence joins TRBV29-1 and TRBJ2-2; 11 nucleotides align to TRBD2. Germline V gene lookup returns CDR1 SQVTM and CDR2 ANQGSEA. The J segment lost 3 bases and the V segment lost 7 bases, leaving 4 bases of the junction unmatched. The CDR3 is 14 residues long. The chain's CDR3 is CSALAGGYTGELFF. CDR3 DNA sequence: TGCAGCGCCCTAGCGGGAGGCTACACCGGGGAGCTGTTTTTT.

V gene TRBV5-1 combines with J gene TRBJ1-2; 9 bases map to TRBD1. V lost 0 bases and J lost 4; bases outside the gene matches: 10. The CDR3 consists of 17 residues. Germline-derived CDR1 and CDR2 are SGHRS and YFSETQ. CDR3 protein: CASSLDGTGRDFYGYTF. Here the CDR3 DNA reads TGCGCCAGCAGCTTGGACGGGACAGGGCGAGACTTCTATGGCTACACCTTC.

This clonotype was counted only a few times. The J gene is TRBJ2-1, the V gene TRBV4-1, with D tentatively TRBD2 (5 bases). Germline CDR1 and CDR2: MGHRA and YSYEKL. The CDR3 contains 14 residues. The V end was cut by 2 bases, the J end by 5 bases, with 10 bases between. The CDR3 spells CASSQYRTDNEQFF. DNA for the CDR3: TGCGCCAGCAGCCAATACCGGACTGACAATGAGCAGTTCTTC.

There are many counts of this clonotype. The chain links TRBV7-9 to TRBJ2-7; D not certain. Between the trimmed V and J ends, which lost 2 bases and 6 bases, there was a span of 5 bases. The CDR3 runs 11 residues. Looked up from germline, CDR1 is SEHNR and CDR2 is FQNEAQ (reference sequence). CDR3 DNA: TGTGCCAGCAGCTTATCCGGCGAGCAGTACTTC. This gives the protein CASSLSGEQYF.

This clonotype was picked up many times. The rearrangement joins TRBV20-1 to TRBJ2-1, with a possible D match to TRBD2 (6 bases). From germline, CDR1 is DFQATT and CDR2 SNEGSKA (reference sequence). This CDR3 has 13 amino acids. Trimming shortened V by 2 bases and J by 12 bases, and 17 bases separated the two germline ends. The CDR3 loop reads CSARPRTSLRQFF. The CDR3 DNA reads TGCAGTGCTAGACCCCGAACTAGCTTAAGGCAGTTCTTC.

This clonotype was observed a few times. The chain employs TRBV20-1 and TRBJ1-3; the match to TRBD1 covers 9 bases. This CDR3 is 15 amino acids long. In germline, CDR1 is DFQATT, CDR2 SNEGSKA (reference sequence). Trimming cost V 3 bases and J 2 bases; bases outside gene matches: 5. For the CDR3, the DNA is TGCAGTGCTAGCACAACAGGGGGCACTGGAAACACCATATATTTT. Its translation is CSASTTGGTGNTIYF.

This clonotype has more than one count but fewer than ten. The chain employs TRBV9 and TRBJ2-1, with 13 bases aligning to TRBD2. The V segment lost 1 base and the J segment 10 bases; nucleotides outside the gene matches: 8. The CDR3 has 16 amino acids. Germline values: CDR1 SGDLS, CDR2 YYNGEE. The CDR3 loop is CASSVQTTSGGLEQFF. CDR3 DNA sequence: TGTGCCAGCAGCGTACAAACGACTAGCGGGGGGTTAGAGCAGTTCTTC.

This chain connects TRBV19 to TRBJ2-1; tentatively, D is TRBD2 (6 bases). The CDR3 sequence is 17 residues long. Per germline, CDR1 LNHDA and CDR2 SQIVND (reference sequence). Trimming left V 6 bases short and J 0 bases short, with 18 bases between. The DNA of the CDR3 is TGTGCCAGTAGCGGGGGACGGATCATATCCTCCTACAATGAGCAGTTCTTC. Translated: CASSGGRIISSYNEQFF.

The rearrangement uses TRBV29-1 and TRBJ2-7; 9 positions agree with TRBD1. Trimming at V came to 7 bases and at J to 3 bases, leaving 4 bases not matched to a gene. The CDR3 is 12 residues long. Germline V lookup: CDR1 SQVTM, CDR2 ANQGSEA. CDR3 protein: CSGGQGFYEQYF. CDR3 bases: TGCAGCGGGGGACAGGGTTTCTACGAGCAGTACTTC.

V gene TRBV6-1 combines with J gene TRBJ2-2; D possibly corresponds to TRBD1 (5 bases). CDR1 MNHNS and CDR2 SASEGT come from the germline V gene. The ends were cut back, 10 bases at V and 0 bases at J, with 15 bases in the middle. This CDR3 spans 15 amino acids. The CDR3, as DNA: TGTGCCATTGAACAGGATAACGCGAACACCGGGGAGCTGTTTTTT. It specifies CAIEQDNANTGELFF.

The sample holds many counts of this clonotype. The chain is built from TRBV12-3 or TRBV12-4 and TRBJ2-2; tentative D call: TRBD1 (5 bases). CDR3 length: 14 residues. The V and J ends lost 6 bases and 5 bases respectively, with 13 bases between them. CDR3 amino acids: CASSSRQRTGELFF. The CDR3 coding sequence is TGTGCCAGCAGCTCCCGACAGAGAACCGGGGAGCTGTTTTTT.

This clonotype turned up a few times. This sequence joins TRBV5-1 and TRBJ1-6; no reliable D call. CDR1 SGHRS and CDR2 YFSETQ come from the germline V gene. This CDR3 has 13 amino acids. The V end lost 0 bases, the J end lost 9 bases, and 7 bases lay between the germline ends. The CDR3 protein is CASSLVGSSPLHF. CDR3 nucleotide sequence: TGCGCCAGCAGCTTGGTTGGGAGTTCACCCCTCCACTTT. Complete variable domain (other parts from reference TRBV5-1 and TRBJ1-6): KAGVTQTPRYLIKTRGQQVTLSCSPISGHRSVSWYQQTPGQGLQFLFEYFSETQRNKGNFPGRFSGRQFSNSRSEMNVSTLELGDSALYLCASSLVGSSPLHFGNGTRLTVT.

This clonotype was counted a few times. This chain uses TRBV5-1 with TRBJ2-1; 7 positions agree with TRBD2. Trimming took 3 bases from V and 2 from J; bases not matched to a gene: 5. The CDR3 sequence is 15 residues long. Germline V gene data show CDR1 as SGHRS and CDR2 as YFSETQ. CDR3 region: CASSWGGNAYNEQFF. CDR3 bases: TGCGCCAGCAGCTGGGGGGGTAATGCCTACAATGAGCAGTTCTTC.

The genes are TRBV3-1 and TRBJ2-7, with D possibly TRBD1 on 6 matching bases. The ends were cut back, 1 base at V and 1 base at J, with 11 bases in the middle. Germline CDR1 reads LGHDT; CDR2 reads YNNKEL (reference sequence). There are 15 residues in the CDR3. This CDR3 is CASSQVPTGSYEQYF. DNA for the CDR3: TGTGCCAGCAGCCAAGTTCCCACAGGGTCCTACGAGCAGTACTTC.

This clonotype was seen only a few times. The V gene is TRBV7-2, the J gene TRBJ1-4, with a possible D match to TRBD1 (5 bases). Trimming left V 1 base short and J 8 bases short, with 17 bases between. The germline CDR1 and CDR2 sequences are SGHTA and FQGNSA. The CDR3 contains 16 residues. CDR3 protein: CASSLVSTVGKEKLFF. CDR3 coding DNA: TGTGCCAGCAGCTTAGTATCGACAGTGGGGAAGGAAAAACTGTTTTTT.

The genes are TRBV11-2 and TRBJ2-7, with D perhaps TRBD1 (6 bases). This CDR3 comprises 15 residues. From germline, CDR1 is SGHAT and CDR2 FQNNGV. V dropped 1 base and J dropped 1 base, with 11 bases sitting between them. The CDR3 protein is CASSLAPDRSYEQYF. CDR3 nucleotides: TGTGCCAGCAGCTTAGCCCCGGACAGATCCTACGAGCAGTACTTC.

The chain uses TRBV20-1 and TRBJ2-5; D unresolved. Trimming took 2 bases from V and 0 from J, leaving 7 bases between them. Germline V gene sequence: CDR1 DFQATT, CDR2 SNEGSKA (reference sequence). The CDR3 is 13 residues long. CDR3 sequence (DNA): TGCAGTGCTAGAAGGGTAGACCAAGAGACCCAGTACTTC. It specifies CSARRVDQETQYF.

V is TRBV19 and J is TRBJ2-1; the D gene is possibly TRBD2 (6 bases). The germline V gene has CDR1 LNHDA and CDR2 SQIVND (reference sequence). This CDR3 has 15 amino acids. Trimming removed 6 bases from V and 0 bases from J, with 12 bases in between. The CDR3 region has the DNA TGTGCCAGTAGGGTTAGCGGAAGCTCCTACAATGAGCAGTTCTTC. Amino acids: CASRVSGSSYNEQFF.

This rearrangement joins TRBV28 to TRBJ2-7, with D hard to call. Per germline, CDR1 MDHEN and CDR2 SYDVKM. Deletions cut 6 bases from V and 1 base from J, with 13 bases between. This CDR3 comprises 14 residues. The CDR3 DNA sequence: TGTGCCAGCAGGCCAACTATCTCGTCCTACGAGCAGTACTTC. Its translation: CASRPTISSYEQYF.

There are many counts of this clonotype. The rearrangement joins TRBV29-1 to TRBJ2-3; TRBD2 is a possible D gene (6 bases). Between the trimmed V and J ends, which lost 1 base and 5 bases, there was a span of 28 bases. Germline CDR1 and CDR2: SQVTM and ANQGSEA. The CDR3 has 19 residues. The CDR3 sequence: CSVEVRSPSPRGVKDTQYF. CDR3 coding DNA: TGCAGCGTTGAAGTTCGTTCGCCCTCCCCTCGCGGGGTGAAAGATACGCAGTATTTT.

This clonotype was counted only a few times. The chain carries TRBV6-1 and TRBJ1-2; D is undetermined. V was trimmed by 0 bases and J by 8 bases, leaving 16 bases between them. Looked up from germline, CDR1 is MNHNS and CDR2 is SASEGT. The CDR3 loop spans 15 amino acids. The CDR3 DNA reads TGTGCCAGCAGTGAAGCGCTAGGTCGCCCCGGGGGCTACACCTTC. Translation gives CASSEALGRPGGYTF.

The sample holds a few counts of this clonotype. The CDR3 DNA reads as TGTGCCAGCAGCCAAAGAGGCGGAAATACGCAGTATTTT. Translating gives CASSQRGGNTQYF. The chain employs TRBV3-1 and TRBJ2-3; D gene unclear. The CDR3 loop spans 13 amino acids. CDR1 and CDR2 (germline): LGHDT, YNNKEL (reference sequence). V was pared by 2 bases and J by 7 bases, with 10 bases between.

This clonotype was observed a handful of times. V gene TRBV28 combines with J gene TRBJ2-4; D possibly corresponds to TRBD2 (8 bases). The CDR3 covers 20 residues. Germline CDR1 is MDHEN and CDR2 is SYDVKM. V dropped 2 bases and J dropped 0 bases, with 23 bases sitting between them. CDR3 protein: CASSLLPGLGGFLAKNIQYF. The CDR3 DNA sequence: TGTGCCAGCAGTTTACTGCCGGGACTAGGGGGCTTTCTAGCCAAAAACATTCAGTACTTC.

This clonotype was observed a handful of times. This chain uses TRBV9 with TRBJ2-5, with TRBD2 matching over 11 bases. Germline assignment: CDR1 SGDLS and CDR2 YYNGEE. Losses at the gene ends were 1 base for V and 5 bases for J; bases not matched to a gene: 7. This CDR3 contains 16 residues. CDR3 region: CASSVMVAGGQETQYF. In DNA, the CDR3 is TGTGCCAGCAGCGTAATGGTAGCGGGGGGGCAGGAGACCCAGTACTTC.

This clonotype was picked up a small number of times. V and J are TRBV4-2 and TRBJ2-7, with D possibly being TRBD2 (6 bases). This CDR3 region has 15 residues. Trimming stripped 0 bases from V and 2 bases from J, with 11 bases between. The V gene's germline CDR1 is LGHNA and CDR2 YNFKEQ. CDR3 coding DNA: TGTGCCAGCAGCCAAGATTTGGGAGGAGCCTACGAGCAGTACTTC. Translating gives CASSQDLGGAYEQYF.